Included here is one T cell receptor beta chain sequence, with context. The method was immunoSEQ multiplex PCR; TCRdb's version includes in-frame clones alone and lacks a portion of them. This table holds around 58,000 clones, around nine tenths found once. This sample was included in a study of T cell changes during pregnancy in multiple sclerosis. Germline CDR1 is SGDLS and CDR2 is YYNGEE. Trimming removed 4 bases at V and 6 bases at J, with 22 bases between. CDR3 length equals 16 residues. This TCR was recovered from a female donor with multiple sclerosis, enrolled in a pregnancy study. The specimen comprised peripheral blood, sampled before pregnancy. This sequence joins TRBV9 and TRBJ1-2; D not certain. The CDR3 DNA sequence: TGTGCCAGCAGCTCCCTCGGAGGGCGTGAAGGCAATGGCTACACCTTC. Translated: CASSSLGGREGNGYTF.